What follows are 27 T cell receptor beta chains derived from one specimen sequenced in a study of blood T cell repertoires in COVID-19. Repertoires were generated with immunoSEQ multiplex PCR, while TCRdb's copy carries only in-frame clones and drops some. The sample includes under 150,000 clones, around four fifths of them seen just once. The specimen sequenced was peripheral blood. These receptors all come from a woman in her thirties or forties with active or convalescent COVID-19.

V is TRBV28 and J is TRBJ2-7; weak D call: TRBD1 (6 bases). Germline V gene data show CDR1 as MDHEN and CDR2 as SYDVKM. The CDR3 extends over 15 amino acids. V lost 7 bases to trimming and J lost 3 bases, with 19 bases between them. The CDR3 sequence: CASTSRDGTIYEQYF. In DNA, the CDR3 is TGTGCCAGCACCTCCCGGGACGGGACAATCTACGAGCAGTACTTC.

This clone was seen just once. This sequence joins TRBV28 and TRBJ2-7, with D hard to call. The CDR3 consists of 13 residues. Germline V lookup: CDR1 MDHEN, CDR2 SYDVKM. Trimming removed 5 bases at V and 2 bases at J, with 10 bases between. The CDR3 sequence is CASSTWQTYEQYF. CDR3 DNA sequence: TGTGCCAGCAGTACCTGGCAGACCTACGAGCAGTACTTC.

V and J are TRBV28 and TRBJ2-1, with 12 bases lining up with TRBD1. V lost 8 bases to trimming and J lost 0 bases; unmatched junction nucleotides: 17. Germline V gene data show CDR1 as MDHEN and CDR2 as SYDVKM. The CDR3 consists of 20 residues. This chain's CDR3 is CASSNIRGTGGSLSYNEQFF. The CDR3, as DNA: TGTGCCAGCTCAAATATAAGAGGGACAGGGGGCTCCCTCTCCTACAATGAGCAGTTCTTC.

V usage is TRBV4-3 and J usage is TRBJ1-3; D perhaps matches TRBD1 (6 bases). From germline, CDR1 is LGHNA and CDR2 YSLEER. The CDR3 extends over 16 amino acids. V was cut by 0 bases and J by 4 bases, with 13 bases left in between. The CDR3 loop reads CASSQDLAGVGNTIYF. The CDR3, as DNA: TGCGCCAGCAGCCAAGATTTGGCAGGGGTCGGAAACACCATATATTTT.

This clone was counted ten times or more. This chain links TRBV6-2 or TRBV6-3 with TRBJ1-5; no firm D call. Per germline, CDR1 MNHEY and CDR2 SVGEGT. Trimming removed 5 bases at V and 0 bases at J, with 2 bases between. The CDR3 length is 12 residues. The CDR3 coding sequence is TGTGCCAGCAGTCATAGCAATCAGCCCCAGCATTTT. This translates into CASSHSNQPQHF.

This clone was seen just once. The chain recombines TRBV5-1 with TRBJ2-7; D gene uncertain. Trimming left V 0 bases short and J 4 bases short, with 14 bases between. CDR1 SGHRS and CDR2 YFSETQ come from the germline V gene. The CDR3 is made up of 15 amino acids. CDR3 protein: CASSLGETWKYEQYF. The CDR3 DNA reads TGCGCCAGCAGCTTGGGTGAGACATGGAAGTACGAGCAGTACTTC.

The chain links TRBV6-1 to TRBJ2-2, with 7 nucleotides matching TRBD1. This CDR3 spans 16 amino acids. Germline CDR1 and CDR2: MNHNS and SASEGT. The V segment lost 4 bases and the J segment 3 bases; nucleotides outside the gene matches: 8. In nucleotides, the CDR3 is TGTGCCAGCAGTGGAGACAGGGTAGGGTACACCGGGGAGCTGTTTTTT. This encodes CASSGDRVGYTGELFF.

This clone was counted ten times or more. The rearrangement links TRBV4-1 to TRBJ1-1, with D hard to call. Trimming shortened V by 2 bases and J by 0 bases, and 13 bases separated the two germline ends. The CDR3 is 16 amino acids. The V gene's germline CDR1 is MGHRA and CDR2 YSYEKL. The DNA for the CDR3 is TGCGCCAGCAGCCAAAATGCGGCGGCCTTGAACACTGAAGCTTTCTTT. Protein: CASSQNAAALNTEAFF.

This chain connects TRBV2 to TRBJ1-2, with TRBD1 as a possible D gene (6 bases). Trimming took 6 bases from V and 1 from J, leaving 15 bases between them. The CDR3 loop spans 15 amino acids. The germline gives CDR1 SNHLY, CDR2 FYNNEI. CDR3 protein: CASSAGQPFNYGYTF. CDR3 DNA sequence: TGTGCCAGCAGCGCCGGACAGCCGTTTAACTATGGCTACACCTTC.

This clone was detected once. This rearrangement joins TRBV6-2 or TRBV6-3 to TRBJ1-1, with 9 bases identical to TRBD1. The CDR3 loop spans 15 amino acids. V lost 5 bases, J lost 4 bases, and 8 bases stayed unmatched. The germline V gene encodes CDR1 MNHEY and CDR2 SVGEGT. The CDR3 nucleotides read TGTGCCAGCAGTGCGAAACAGGGGGCTGGCACTGAAGCTTTCTTT. It is translated as CASSAKQGAGTEAFF.

The chain employs TRBV27 and TRBJ2-3, with TRBD2 matching 11 bases. Trimming cost V 0 bases and J 2 bases; bases outside gene matches: 4. Germline V gene lookup returns CDR1 MNHEY and CDR2 SMNVEV (reference sequence). This CDR3 is built from 17 residues. CDR3 protein: CASSLSASGRFTDTQYF. As DNA, the CDR3 is TGTGCCAGCAGTTTATCGGCTAGCGGGAGGTTCACAGATACGCAGTATTTT.

The chain links TRBV12-1 to TRBJ1-4. TRBV12-1 is noted as a pseudogene. This CDR3 contains 15 residues. This CDR3 reads CASSFGGGGSEKLFF. The CDR3 region has the DNA TGTGCCAGCAGCTTTGGAGGGGGAGGGAGTGAAAAACTGTTTTTT.

The chain combines TRBV11-2 with TRBJ1-2; the match to TRBD1 covers 9 bases. Looked up from germline, CDR1 is SGHAT and CDR2 is FQNNGV. The V and J ends lost 5 bases and 4 bases, in that order; junction bases with no gene match: 8. The CDR3 runs to 15 residues. The CDR3 reads CASSTGQGDGYGYTF. CDR3 sequence (DNA): TGTGCCAGCAGCACGGGACAGGGAGATGGCTATGGCTACACCTTC.

The V call is TRBV2, the J call TRBJ2-3; D is perhaps TRBD2 (5 bases). Germline V CDR1 and CDR2: SNHLY, FYNNEI. Trimming stripped 4 bases from V and 9 bases from J, with 11 bases between. The length of the CDR3 is 12 residues. The CDR3 here is CASSVIRGTQYF. CDR3 sequence (DNA): TGTGCCAGCAGTGTAATCCGAGGGACGCAGTATTTT.

This clone was detected ten times or more. The genes are TRBV6-5 and TRBJ2-7; 7 positions match TRBD2. This CDR3 region has 14 residues. The V segment lost 6 bases and the J segment 2 bases; nucleotides outside the gene matches: 7. The germline CDR1 and CDR2 sequences are MNHEY and SVGAGI. The DNA of the CDR3 is TGTGCCAGCAGATGGGGGGAGGGAGCCTACGAGCAGTACTTC. Protein product: CASRWGEGAYEQYF.

This clone came up a few times. The chain carries TRBV5-1 and TRBJ1-1; D is ambiguous. CDR3 length: 13 residues. CDR1 SGHRS and CDR2 YFSETQ come from the germline V gene. V gave up 0 bases and J gave up 4 bases, with 7 bases separating them. The CDR3 sequence is CASSLAQTTEAFF. The CDR3 DNA reads as TGCGCCAGCAGCTTGGCACAGACCACTGAAGCTTTCTTT.

The V gene is TRBV4-1, the J gene TRBJ1-5, with D perhaps TRBD1 (6 bases). V was cut by 0 bases and J by 1 base, with 7 bases left in between. The CDR3 has 15 amino acids. Germline CDR1 and CDR2: MGHRA and YSYEKL. The CDR3 spells CASSQEGASNQPQHF. The DNA of the CDR3 is TGCGCCAGCAGCCAAGAGGGGGCGAGCAATCAGCCCCAGCATTTT.

The chain links TRBV5-8 to TRBJ1-5; TRBD1 might be the D (6 bases). In germline, CDR1 is SGHTS, CDR2 YDEGEE. The CDR3 has 15 residues. The V end was cut by 0 bases, the J end by 3 bases, with 10 bases between. The chain's CDR3 is CASSLGQGHNQPQHF. The DNA of the CDR3 is TGTGCCAGCAGCTTGGGGCAGGGACACAATCAGCCCCAGCATTTT. Combining the CDR3 with reference TRBV5-8 and TRBJ1-5 gives the whole variable domain EAGVTQSPTHLIKTRGQQATLRCSPISGHTSVYWYQQALGLGLQFLLWYDEGEERNRGNFPPRFSGRQFPNYSSELNVNALELEDSALYLCASSLGQGHNQPQHFGDGTRLSIL.

The J gene is TRBJ1-2, the V gene TRBV7-9; D is ambiguous. With 1 base removed from V and 5 bases from J, the gap between germline ends came to 8 bases. The V gene's germline CDR1 is SEHNR and CDR2 FQNEAQ (reference sequence). The CDR3 covers 13 residues. The CDR3 coding sequence is TGTGCCAGCAGCTTAGACAGTATTTATGGCTACACCTTC. As protein: CASSLDSIYGYTF.

The V and J genes are TRBV7-6 and TRBJ2-2, with D unclear. V lost 1 base and J 1 base, leaving 4 bases between the germline ends. The CDR3 covers 14 residues. CDR1 is SGHVS, CDR2 FNYEAQ, per germline. CDR3 bases: TGTGCCAGCAGCTTAGTACAGAACACCGGGGAGCTGTTTTTT. Amino acids: CASSLVQNTGELFF. Drawing the rest from reference TRBV7-6 and TRBJ2-2, the complete variable domain is GAGVSQSPRYKVTKRGQDVALRCDPISGHVSLYWYRQALGQGPEFLTYFNYEAQQDKSGLPNDRFSAERPEGSISTLTIQRTEQRDSAMYRCASSLVQNTGELFFGEGSRLTVL.

The chain combines TRBV28 with TRBJ1-2, with a tentative D call TRBD1 (5 bases). V lost 7 bases, J lost 5 bases, and 20 bases lay in between. The germline V gene encodes CDR1 MDHEN and CDR2 SYDVKM. The CDR3 is 15 amino acids. This CDR3 is CASTSRTMGGYGYTF. The DNA for the CDR3 is TGTGCCAGCACGTCCAGGACTATGGGGGGTTATGGCTACACCTTC.

This clone occurred once. V is TRBV10-1 and J is TRBJ1-1, with D hard to call. The CDR3 is 14 residues long. V shed 0 bases and J shed 1 base, with 6 bases lying between them. CDR1 and CDR2 (germline): WNHNN, SYGVQD (reference sequence). CDR3 protein: CASSESYGNTEAFF. In nucleotides, the CDR3 is TGCGCCAGCAGTGAGTCGTACGGGAACACTGAAGCTTTCTTT.

The chain is built from TRBV18 and TRBJ2-1; 9 nucleotides line up with TRBD2. CDR3 length: 15 amino acids. J lost 3 bases, V lost 6 bases, and 6 bases had no gene match. The V gene's germline CDR1 is KGHSH and CDR2 LQKENI. CDR3 residues: CASSPGGGVYNEQFF. CDR3 DNA sequence: TGTGCCAGCTCCCCGGGCGGGGGGGTCTACAATGAGCAGTTCTTC. Together with reference TRBV18 and TRBJ2-1, the CDR3 gives the full variable domain: NAGVMQNPRHLVRRRGQEARLRCSPMKGHSHVYWYRQLPEEGLKFMVYLQKENIIDESGMPKERFSAEFPKEGPSILRIQQVVRGDSAAYFCASSPGGGVYNEQFFGPGTRLTVL.

The rearrangement links TRBV6-5 to TRBJ1-2, with 9 nucleotides matching TRBD1. The V gene's germline CDR1 is MNHEY and CDR2 SVGAGI. This CDR3 is 13 amino acids long. V lost 2 bases and J lost 13; bases outside the gene matches: 8. Written as DNA, the CDR3 is TGTGCCAGCAGTTACGCCCGGGACAGGGATCCCACCTTC. Its protein is CASSYARDRDPTF.

CDR3 bases: TGTGCCAGCTCACCAGTGACAGCAAACAATCAGCCCCAGCATTTT. This codes for CASSPVTANNQPQHF. V usage is TRBV18 and J usage is TRBJ1-5; maybe TRBD1 (5 bases). The CDR3 has 15 residues. V was trimmed by 2 bases and J by 3 bases, leaving 11 bases between them. The V gene's germline CDR1 is KGHSH and CDR2 LQKENI.

This chain links TRBV6-5 with TRBJ2-7, with D possibly matching TRBD2 (6 bases). V dropped 2 bases and J dropped 4 bases, with 9 bases sitting between them. This CDR3 has 13 amino acids. Germline V lookup: CDR1 MNHEY, CDR2 SVGAGI. The CDR3 nucleotides read TGTGCCAGCAGTTACGGGGGGAGGTACGAGCAGTACTTC. It specifies CASSYGGRYEQYF.

The J gene is TRBJ1-5, the V gene TRBV19; maybe TRBD1 (5 bases). Trimming shortened V by 3 bases and J by 4 bases, and 10 bases separated the two germline ends. This CDR3 has 14 amino acids. Looked up from germline, CDR1 is LNHDA and CDR2 is SQIVND (reference sequence). The CDR3 loop is CASSMEGRNQPQHF. In DNA form, the CDR3 reads TGTGCCAGTAGTATGGAGGGGAGGAATCAGCCCCAGCATTTT.